The clone carrying this T cell receptor (beta chain) was seen ten or more times. Its antigen is currently unknown. This entry is derived from a study of T cell repertoires in cytomegalovirus infection. In the study overall: Alongside well-studied HLA-B-restricted CMV epitopes, recently identified HLA-C-restricted CMV epitopes were also used. Both CMV infection and a matching HLA type were indicated by public TCR beta signatures.

MiXCR, run by TCRdb on the reads, gives a single entry per CDR3 protein. The sample yields a few hundred thousand distinct CDR3 sequences, 25% seen once. V lost 6 bases, J lost 9 bases, and 24 bases lay in between. The CDR3 covers 16 residues. The V gene's germline CDR1 is SGHVS and CDR2 FQNEAQ. This sample comprised cultured PBMCs, obtained from culture after CMV antigen stimulation. The chain carries TRBV7-8 and TRBJ2-1; tentative D call: TRBD2 (5 bases). The sequence derives from a human donor in good health (CMV status not recorded). Some clones in this sample may be carry-over from other donors' samples. As DNA, the CDR3 is TGTGCCAGCAGTCTGTGGGCAGGCCGAGGAGGAGGTGAGCAGTTCTTC. Amino acids: CASSLWAGRGGGEQFF.